This TCR beta chain emerged from a study of cytomegalovirus exposure and HLA in healthy donors. The PCR employed 60 Vbeta primers together with 13 Jbeta primers. Profiled with immunoSEQ multiplex PCR; TCRdb holds only in-frame clones, not every one. The data show approximately 180,000 clones, 80% to 85% seen once. Everyone who donated was a healthy bone marrow donor. The CDR3 runs to 17 residues. Germline loops: CDR1 MDHEN, CDR2 SYDVKM. V was pared by 10 bases and J by 4 bases, with 12 bases of the junction left unmatched. Sequencing was carried out using PBMCs. This receptor was obtained from a woman aged 18-35 years in good health and CMV-seronegative. The V gene is TRBV28, the J gene TRBJ2-6; 11 positions agree with TRBD1. CDR3 DNA sequence: TGTGCCACCGGAGGGACAGGGGGTTCGAGCGGGGCCAACGTCCTGACTTTC. Its protein product is CATGGTGGSSGANVLTF.